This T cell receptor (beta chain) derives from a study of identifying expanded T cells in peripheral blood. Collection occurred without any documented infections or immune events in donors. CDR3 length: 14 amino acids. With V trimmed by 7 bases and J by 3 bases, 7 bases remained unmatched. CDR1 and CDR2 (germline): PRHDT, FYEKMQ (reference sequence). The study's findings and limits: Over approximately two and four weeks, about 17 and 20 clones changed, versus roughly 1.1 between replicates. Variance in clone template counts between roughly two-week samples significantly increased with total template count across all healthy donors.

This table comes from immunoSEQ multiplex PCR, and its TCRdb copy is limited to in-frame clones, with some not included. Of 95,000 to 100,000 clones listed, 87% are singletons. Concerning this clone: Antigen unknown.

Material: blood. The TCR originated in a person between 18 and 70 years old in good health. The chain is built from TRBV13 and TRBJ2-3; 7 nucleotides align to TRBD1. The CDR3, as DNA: TGTGCCAGCACAGGGACAGTTCTTACAGATACGCAGTATTTT. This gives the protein CASTGTVLTDTQYF.